Listed here are 23 T cell receptor beta chains from one sample, sequenced in a study of monozygotic twins with inflammatory bowel disease. TCRdb reprocessed the 5' RACE reads, with one entry per CDR3 protein and no DNA. Recorded for this sample: over 200,000 distinct CDR3 sequences. Sample: blood. The origin of the receptors is a human donor with ulcerative colitis or Crohn's disease, or a healthy co-twin of an affected twin (not recorded which).

The chain recombines TRBV6-1 with TRBJ1-4; the TCRdb D gene call, TRBD1, has no DNA to confirm it. The CDR3 is made up of 18 amino acids. Germline CDR1 MNHNS, CDR2 SASEGT. CDR3: CASSEGGQGGSTNEKLFF.

The J gene is TRBJ1-2, the V gene TRBV7-2; TCRdb returns TRBD1, unconfirmable since there is no DNA. The CDR3 spans 15 residues. CDR1 and CDR2 from the germline V gene are SGHTA and FQGNSA. The CDR3 protein is CASSLVGGTGDGYTF.

V gene TRBV7-2 combines with J gene TRBJ2-3; TCRdb outputs TRBD1, but without DNA this stays unchecked. The CDR3 runs to 15 residues. The germline V gene encodes CDR1 SGHTA and CDR2 FQGNSA. The CDR3 spells CASSLLWGATYTQYF.

The chain couples TRBV7-2 to TRBJ2-7; the D gene TCRdb calls, TRBD1, cannot be checked with no DNA. The germline CDR1 and CDR2 sequences are SGHTA and FQGNSA. This CDR3 is 14 amino acids long. The CDR3 reads CASSFSWGPYEQYF.

The CDR3 region is CASSVSYEQYF. The chain combines TRBV7-9 with TRBJ2-7. Germline V gene lookup returns CDR1 SEHNR and CDR2 FQNEAQ (reference sequence). The CDR3 covers 11 residues.

This sequence joins TRBV18 and TRBJ1-2; there is no DNA to check the TCRdb D call of TRBD1. The CDR3 runs to 15 residues. CDR1 KGHSH and CDR2 LQKENI come from the germline V gene. This CDR3 is CASSPPGQGARGYTF.

This chain uses TRBV27 with TRBJ1-1. Germline V gene lookup returns CDR1 MNHEY and CDR2 SMNVEV (reference sequence). There are 13 residues in the CDR3. CDR3 protein: CASMEQRNTEAFF.

The chain joins TRBV5-1 to TRBJ2-1. The CDR3 runs 13 residues. CDR1 SGHRS and CDR2 YFSETQ come from the germline V gene. This CDR3 is CASSLSGLNEQFF.

This rearrangement joins TRBV6-6 to TRBJ1-4; TCRdb's D call, TRBD1, is unchecked because there is no DNA. CDR3 length equals 13 residues. The V gene's germline CDR1 is MNHNY and CDR2 SVGAGI (reference sequence). The CDR3 sequence: CASRGDRREKLFF.

The chain couples TRBV10-3 to TRBJ1-1; the D gene TCRdb calls, TRBD1, cannot be checked with no DNA. This CDR3 is built from 13 residues. Germline V gene sequence: CDR1 ENHRY, CDR2 SYGVKD. CDR3 sequence reads: CAISGQGHTEAFF.

The chain is built from TRBV12-3 or TRBV12-4 and TRBJ2-2; absent DNA, TCRdb's TRBD2 call cannot be checked. This CDR3 spans 19 amino acids. The CDR3 protein is CASGQIGLAGGRWTGELFF.

CDR3 sequence: CASSKPDLGRTGELFF. The rearrangement uses TRBV19 and TRBJ2-2; TCRdb's D gene call, TRBD1, goes unchecked for lack of DNA. CDR1 and CDR2 from the germline V gene are LNHDA and SQIVND (reference sequence). CDR3 size: 16 residues.

The gene calls are TRBV20-1 and TRBJ1-2; with no DNA, the TCRdb D assignment of TRBD1 cannot be verified. The V gene's germline CDR1 is DFQATT and CDR2 SNEGSKA (reference sequence). The length of the CDR3 is 14 residues. The CDR3 region is CSASWAGGSYGYTF.

V usage is TRBV5-1 and J usage is TRBJ1-5; the D gene TCRdb calls, TRBD1, cannot be checked with no DNA. The germline gives CDR1 SGHRS, CDR2 YFSETQ. The CDR3 totals 13 residues. The CDR3 protein is CASSQGFNQPQHF. The full variable domain, with the rest looked up from reference TRBV5-1 and TRBJ1-5, is KAGVTQTPRYLIKTRGQQVTLSCSPISGHRSVSWYQQTPGQGLQFLFEYFSETQRNKGNFPGRFSGRQFSNSRSEMNVSTLELGDSALYLCASSQGFNQPQHFGDGTRLSIL.

The chain carries TRBV7-9 and TRBJ1-1. The germline V gene has CDR1 SEHNR and CDR2 FQNEAQ (reference sequence). This CDR3 has 16 residues. The CDR3 sequence: CASSLGAGGLGTEAFF.

V and J are TRBV20-1 and TRBJ1-1; without DNA, the TCRdb call of TRBD1 cannot be checked. The CDR3 extends over 15 amino acids. CDR1 DFQATT and CDR2 SNEGSKA come from the germline V gene (reference sequence). The chain's CDR3 is CSARDRTGSGTEAFF.

V and J are TRBV6-1 and TRBJ1-3. This CDR3 spans 17 amino acids. CDR1 and CDR2 (germline): MNHNS, SASEGT. Here the CDR3 reads CASSQRREIYSGNTIYF.

The V gene is TRBV6-4, the J gene TRBJ2-1; TCRdb's D call of TRBD1 is untestable without DNA. Per germline, CDR1 MRHNA and CDR2 SNTAGT. The CDR3 totals 14 residues. The CDR3 loop is CASSRTGNYNEQFF.

This chain links TRBV18 with TRBJ1-1. Germline V gene sequence: CDR1 KGHSH, CDR2 LQKENI. CDR3 size: 15 residues. CDR3 amino acids: CASSPARRGRTEAFF.

The chain has TRBV29-1 and TRBJ2-1; the TRBD1 assignment by TCRdb is unverifiable without DNA. Germline V lookup: CDR1 SQVTM, CDR2 ANQGSEA. The CDR3 has 14 residues. CDR3 sequence reads: CSVIRAGLYNEQFF.

The V gene is TRBV27, the J gene TRBJ1-1; with no DNA, the TCRdb D assignment of TRBD1 cannot be verified. Germline V gene data show CDR1 as MNHEY and CDR2 as SMNVEV (reference sequence). The CDR3 extends over 18 amino acids. The CDR3 loop is CASTPGWGQGGAGTEAFF.

The V gene is TRBV15, the J gene TRBJ2-7. CDR3 length equals 14 residues. CDR1 and CDR2 (germline): LNHNV, YYDKDF (reference sequence). The CDR3 sequence is CATSRGGDLHEQYF.

This rearrangement joins TRBV20-1 to TRBJ1-2; TCRdb reports TRBD1, a call that lacks DNA to check it against. This CDR3 comprises 14 residues. Germline V gene lookup returns CDR1 DFQATT and CDR2 SNEGSKA (reference sequence). The CDR3 is CSARRDTGIYGYTF.